The entry below describes one TCR beta chain. This entry is derived from a study of Ad26.COV2.S vaccination and SARS-CoV-2 variants. Profiled with immunoSEQ multiplex PCR; TCRdb holds only in-frame clones, not every one. This table has roughly 300,000 clones, around 90% appearing once. Regarding treatment: approximately 18 received Ad26.COV2.S at low or high dose, single or two shots; roughly five received placebo; per-sample allocation not given. Specimens were obtained on day 63 following the first vaccine or placebo injection. This TCR was recovered from a person between 18 and 65 years old who received the Ad26.COV2.S COVID-19 vaccine or a placebo. The specimen comprised peripheral blood, sampled in a trial of Ad26.COV2.S vaccine versus placebo.

The DNA of the CDR3 is TGTGCCAGTAGTATGGGGCCGGGGCGCTCCTACGAGCAGTACTTC. It specifies CASSMGPGRSYEQYF. This sequence joins TRBV19 and TRBJ2-7; the D gene could be TRBD1 or TRBD2 (5 bases each). Germline V lookup: CDR1 LNHDA, CDR2 SQIVND (reference sequence). V lost 3 bases to trimming and J lost 0 bases, with 12 bases between them. The CDR3 spans 15 residues.